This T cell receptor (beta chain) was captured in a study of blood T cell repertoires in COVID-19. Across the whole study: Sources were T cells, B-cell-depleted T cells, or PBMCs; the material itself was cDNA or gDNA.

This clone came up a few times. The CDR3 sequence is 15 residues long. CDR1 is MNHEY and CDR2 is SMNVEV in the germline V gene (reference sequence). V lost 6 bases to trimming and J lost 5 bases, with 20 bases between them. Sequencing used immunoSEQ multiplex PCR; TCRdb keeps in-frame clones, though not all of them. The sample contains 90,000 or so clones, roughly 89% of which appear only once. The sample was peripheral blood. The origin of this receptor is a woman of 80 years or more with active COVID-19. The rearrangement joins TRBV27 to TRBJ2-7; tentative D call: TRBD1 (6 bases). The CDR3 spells CASSLTTGFWDEQYF. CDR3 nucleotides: TGTGCCAGCAGCTTGACAACAGGGTTCTGGGACGAGCAGTACTTC.